Shown below are 28 T cell receptor beta chains from a single sample sequenced in a study of blood T cell repertoires in COVID-19. The data were produced by immunoSEQ multiplex PCR, yet TCRdb's version contains in-frame clones alone and is incomplete. Of about 220,000 clones listed, 80% are singletons. The sample taken for sequencing was peripheral blood. The receptors were gathered from a human donor in a cohort sampled during active COVID-19.

The CDR3 DNA is TGTGCCAGCAGCTTATCGACAGGAAACAATGAGCAGTTCTTC. It is translated as CASSLSTGNNEQFF. The rearrangement joins TRBV7-2 to TRBJ2-1; D is possibly TRBD1 (6 bases). The germline V gene has CDR1 SGHTA and CDR2 FQGNSA. V shed 2 bases and J shed 5 bases, with 10 bases lying between them. The CDR3 length is 14 residues.

The chain combines TRBV5-1 with TRBJ1-1; D is perhaps TRBD1 (6 bases). The CDR3 runs 16 residues. Germline V lookup: CDR1 SGHRS, CDR2 YFSETQ. V lost 6 bases and J 7 bases, leaving 25 bases between the germline ends. CDR3 DNA sequence: TGCGCCAGCACAACTACCCCAGGGGTCCAGGGTAGTGAAGCTTTCTTT. Translated, it gives CASTTTPGVQGSEAFF. Full variable domain (outside the CDR3, taken from reference TRBV5-1 and TRBJ1-1): KAGVTQTPRYLIKTRGQQVTLSCSPISGHRSVSWYQQTPGQGLQFLFEYFSETQRNKGNFPGRFSGRQFSNSRSEMNVSTLELGDSALYLCASTTTPGVQGSEAFFGQGTRLTVV.

The genes are TRBV5-1 and TRBJ1-1, with D perhaps matching TRBD1 (5 bases). V lost 2 bases and J lost 0, with 8 bases in between. Germline assignment: CDR1 SGHRS and CDR2 YFSETQ. This CDR3 contains 14 residues. The CDR3 nucleotides are TGCGCCAGCAGCTTATGGGGCCTGAACACTGAAGCTTTCTTT. This gives the protein CASSLWGLNTEAFF.

The chain links TRBV19 to TRBJ1-2; a possible D gene is TRBD1 (6 bases). Germline V gene lookup returns CDR1 LNHDA and CDR2 SQIVND (reference sequence). The V end lost 5 bases, the J end lost 8 bases, and 12 bases lay between the germline ends. CDR3 length equals 12 residues. In DNA form, the CDR3 reads TGTGCCAGTAGTCTACCGGGACACGGCTACACCTTC. This codes for CASSLPGHGYTF.

This chain uses TRBV19 with TRBJ1-4; TRBD1 aligns across 8 bases. Trimming took 3 bases from V and 6 from J; bases not matched to a gene: 12. CDR3 length equals 17 residues. Germline V gives CDR1 LNHDA, CDR2 SQIVND (reference sequence). CDR3 protein: CASSIDRGDPWDEKLFF. The DNA of the CDR3 is TGTGCCAGTAGTATCGACAGGGGCGACCCATGGGATGAAAAACTGTTTTTT.

The chain recombines TRBV5-1 with TRBJ2-7; TRBD1 agrees at 10 bases. Germline V lookup: CDR1 SGHRS, CDR2 YFSETQ. This CDR3 is 14 amino acids long. V gave up 4 bases and J gave up 6 bases; unmatched junction bases: 7. The CDR3 DNA sequence: TGCGCCAGCAGCCCGGGACAGGGGCGTAGCGAGCAGTACTTC. This translates into CASSPGQGRSEQYF.

V usage is TRBV6-1 and J usage is TRBJ1-5; D is unclear. Per germline, CDR1 MNHNS and CDR2 SASEGT. The CDR3 contains 16 residues. V lost 2 bases to trimming and J lost 2 bases, with 13 bases between them. The CDR3 DNA follows: TGTGCCAGCAGTGAATCGGAGGATATGGGCAATCAGCCCCAGCATTTT. Encoded protein: CASSESEDMGNQPQHF.

A few counts support this clone. The genes are TRBV5-3 and TRBJ2-6; D may be TRBD1 (5 bases). TRBV5-3 is known as an ORF, though its function is uncertain. This CDR3 spans 19 amino acids. Trimming pared 5 bases from V and 0 bases from J, leaving 21 bases between. The CDR3 spells CARSEARGQKLSGANVLTF. CDR3 nucleotide sequence: TGTGCCAGAAGTGAAGCTAGGGGTCAGAAGCTCTCTGGGGCCAACGTCCTGACTTTC.

The chain employs TRBV6-4 and TRBJ2-5, with D possibly matching TRBD1 (5 bases). Germline V lookup: CDR1 MRHNA, CDR2 SNTAGT. The CDR3 covers 13 residues. Trimming removed 5 bases at V and 2 bases at J, with 9 bases between. CDR3 residues: CASSMGPQETQYF. Here the CDR3 DNA reads TGTGCCAGCAGTATGGGGCCTCAAGAGACCCAGTACTTC.

The V gene is TRBV3-1 (or the pseudogene TRBV3-2), the J gene TRBJ2-1; possible D gene TRBD2, 7 bases. V dropped 0 bases and J dropped 0 bases, with 18 bases sitting between them. The CDR3 consists of 19 residues. CDR1 and CDR2 (germline): LGHDT, YNNKEL (reference sequence). The CDR3 DNA follows: TGTGCCAGCAGCCAAGATGGGGGCGGGGGCCCTAGCTCCTACAATGAGCAGTTCTTC. It yields the protein CASSQDGGGGPSSYNEQFF.

This clone appeared once. The chain carries TRBV30 and TRBJ1-6, with D maybe TRBD1 (5 bases). The germline CDR1 and CDR2 sequences are GTSNPN and SVGIG (reference sequence). This CDR3 comprises 15 residues. V lost 5 bases, J lost 0 bases, and 11 bases lay in between. The CDR3 is CAWDSFSSYNSPLHF. The CDR3 region has the DNA TGTGCCTGGGACAGCTTTAGCTCCTATAATTCACCCCTCCACTTT.

This chain joins TRBV6-6 and TRBJ2-3; TRBD2 is a possible D gene (6 bases). Germline CDR1 and CDR2: MNHNY and SVGAGI (reference sequence). Trimming cost V 6 bases and J 1 base, with 14 bases left between them. CDR3 length equals 15 residues. CDR3 region: CASRRGAGGTDTQYF. CDR3 sequence (DNA): TGTGCCAGCAGGCGGGGAGCGGGTGGCACAGATACGCAGTATTTT.

CDR3 sequence: CASSFQGYGGTGELFF. The CDR3, as DNA: TGTGCCAGCAGTTTTCAAGGGTACGGGGGCACCGGGGAGCTGTTTTTT. V usage is TRBV27 and J usage is TRBJ2-2; D is possibly TRBD2 (6 bases). The CDR3 covers 16 residues. V lost 3 bases to trimming and J lost 4 bases, with 15 bases between them. Germline V gives CDR1 MNHEY, CDR2 SMNVEV (reference sequence).

The chain is built from TRBV3-1 (or the pseudogene TRBV3-2) and TRBJ2-7, with 9 bases aligning to TRBD1. The CDR3 length is 15 residues. The ends lost 4 bases at V and 0 bases at J; junction bases unmatched: 4. Per the germline V gene, CDR1 is LGHDT and CDR2 is YNNKEL (reference sequence). CDR3: CASSPGQGGSYEQYF. The CDR3, as DNA: TGTGCCAGCAGCCCGGGACAGGGAGGCTCCTACGAGCAGTACTTC.

A note on this clone: One junction end disagrees with the germline gene, perhaps due to a read error. This chain connects TRBV9 to TRBJ1-2, with 8 bases lining up with TRBD1. Per the germline V gene, CDR1 is SGDLS and CDR2 is YYNGEE. The length of the CDR3 is 13 residues. This chain's CDR3 is CASSVEGQGPFLF. The CDR3 region has the DNA TGTGCCAGCAGCGTAGAAGGACAGGGCCCATTTCTCTTC.

The chain joins TRBV18 to TRBJ1-3; D remains unclear. The ends were cut back, 4 bases at V and 0 bases at J, with 7 bases in the middle. This CDR3 is 14 amino acids long. CDR1 is KGHSH, CDR2 LQKENI, per germline. The DNA for the CDR3 is TGTGCCAGCTCACTGAGCCTCTCTGGAAACACCATATATTTT. This sequence encodes CASSLSLSGNTIYF.

This chain connects TRBV15 to TRBJ1-1; no firm D call. The CDR3 is made up of 16 amino acids. Per the germline V gene, CDR1 is LNHNV and CDR2 is YYDKDF (reference sequence). V lost 4 bases and J lost 5, with 20 bases in between. The chain's CDR3 is CATSTSLTKLGTEAFF. DNA for the CDR3: TGTGCCACCAGCACATCCTTGACGAAACTCGGGACTGAAGCTTTCTTT.

The V and J genes are TRBV6-1 and TRBJ2-7, with D unclear. V was clipped by 0 bases and J by 3 bases, with 6 bases between them. Germline lookup yields CDR1 MNHNS and CDR2 SASEGT. The CDR3 extends over 13 amino acids. CDR3 residues: CASSEARSYEQYF. The CDR3 DNA follows: TGTGCCAGCAGTGAAGCACGCAGCTACGAGCAGTACTTC.

This clone was found once. CDR3: CASSSRTGISPGEQYF. In nucleotides, the CDR3 is TGTGCCAGCAGCTCCAGGACAGGGATAAGTCCAGGCGAGCAGTACTTC. The chain couples TRBV7-9 to TRBJ2-7, with 8 bases that match TRBD1. Germline CDR1 is SEHNR and CDR2 is FQNEAQ (reference sequence). J was trimmed by 6 bases and V by 4 bases; bases with no gene match: 14. The CDR3 is 16 amino acids.

This clone was seen only a few times. The chain combines TRBV19 with TRBJ1-5, with D perhaps TRBD1 (5 bases). Trimming removed 3 bases at V and 5 bases at J, with 8 bases between. Germline CDR1 LNHDA, CDR2 SQIVND (reference sequence). The CDR3 extends over 13 amino acids. The CDR3 DNA is TGTGCCAGTAGTATGGGGCACGATCAGCCCCAGCATTTT. It codes for CASSMGHDQPQHF.

The chain carries TRBV18 and TRBJ1-5; 7 nucleotides align to TRBD1. This CDR3 contains 15 residues. Germline trimming cut 3 bases from V and 4 bases from J; bases unmatched to any gene: 6. In germline, CDR1 is KGHSH, CDR2 LQKENI. The CDR3: CASSPLGGENQPQHF. In nucleotides, the CDR3 is TGTGCCAGCTCACCCCTAGGGGGCGAAAATCAGCCCCAGCATTTT.

The chain has TRBV9 and TRBJ2-5, with a tentative D call TRBD1 (6 bases). Trimming shortened V by 0 bases and J by 5 bases, and 11 bases separated the two germline ends. This CDR3 has 14 residues. Germline V CDR1 and CDR2: SGDLS, YYNGEE. The CDR3 is CASSVGGQAETQYF. As DNA, the CDR3 is TGTGCCAGCAGCGTAGGGGGGCAAGCGGAGACCCAGTACTTC.

This rearrangement joins TRBV6-4 to TRBJ2-1, with D maybe TRBD2 (5 bases). CDR3 length: 15 residues. The germline gives CDR1 MRHNA, CDR2 SNTAGT. Trimming pared 4 bases from V and 8 bases from J, leaving 18 bases between. The CDR3 nucleotides are TGTGCCAGCAGTGGTGGAGGTTTTTTGGGCGATGAGCAGTTCTTC. This codes for CASSGGGFLGDEQFF.

The chain has TRBV5-1 and TRBJ2-3; weak D call: TRBD2 (6 bases). Trimming removed 4 bases from V and 3 bases from J, with 9 bases in between. The CDR3 is made up of 13 amino acids. Germline loops: CDR1 SGHRS, CDR2 YFSETQ. The CDR3 region has the DNA TGCGCCAGCAGCGAGGGGAGGACAGATACGCAGTATTTT. This gives the protein CASSEGRTDTQYF.

The chain employs TRBV24-1 and TRBJ2-1, with TRBD1 matching 8 bases. V gave up 3 bases and J gave up 2 bases; unmatched junction bases: 5. CDR3 length: 16 amino acids. Germline V gives CDR1 KGHDR, CDR2 SFDVKD. The CDR3 loop is CATSDPDRAPYNEQFF. The CDR3 bases are TGTGCCACCAGTGATCCGGACAGGGCCCCCTACAATGAGCAGTTCTTC.

V gene TRBV5-1 combines with J gene TRBJ2-7; D perhaps matches TRBD1 (5 bases). V was trimmed by 3 bases and J by 2 bases, leaving 18 bases between them. Germline CDR1 is SGHRS and CDR2 is YFSETQ. The CDR3 length is 16 residues. The DNA for the CDR3 is TGCGCCAGCAGCTCAACAATCGGGCGGACAACCTACGAGCAGTACTTC. This codes for CASSSTIGRTTYEQYF.

The chain combines TRBV5-4 with TRBJ2-2; D is possibly TRBD1 (5 bases). Deletions cut 5 bases from V and 4 bases from J, with 12 bases between. Germline CDR1 reads SGHNT; CDR2 reads YYREEE (reference sequence). The CDR3 loop spans 14 amino acids. CDR3 protein: CASRQDRPTGELFF. The CDR3 DNA reads as TGTGCCAGCAGGCAAGACAGACCCACCGGGGAGCTGTTTTTT.

The chain combines TRBV5-1 with TRBJ1-1; D is possibly TRBD1 (5 bases). The CDR3 consists of 13 residues. Trimming cost V 4 bases and J 0 bases, with 7 bases left between them. CDR1 and CDR2 (germline): SGHRS, YFSETQ. The CDR3 spells CASSEDMNTEAFF. The CDR3 nucleotides read TGCGCCAGCAGCGAGGACATGAACACTGAAGCTTTCTTT.